Shown below are 9 T cell receptor beta chains from a single sample sequenced in a study of blood T cells in healthy people across ages (dated by TCRdb to 2014 to 2015). Receptor amplification or capture employed 5' RACE. TCRdb records Illumina HiSeq 2500 as the sequencer. A second PCR of roughly 6 to 12 cycles was run with a J-beta primer mix and a sample-barcoded 5' primer. TCRdb trimmed public reads at Q25 via fastp, called clones via MiXCR and kept in-frame beta chains. Each CDR3 protein appears once, grouped with its most common genes and DNA. The sample includes roughly 700,000 distinct CDR3 sequences, with around 49% observed a single time. 30% to 40% of the sample is held by the ten biggest clonotypes. Sequencing was done on a sample of blood. These receptors were taken from a woman aged 55-69 years in good health.

The V and J genes are TRBV6-2 or TRBV6-3 and TRBJ2-7; 8 bases are shared with TRBD2. The J call may be mistaken, given a closer DNA end match to TRBJ2-5. Germline assignment: CDR1 MNHEY and CDR2 SVGEGT. The length of the CDR3 is 15 residues. The CDR3, as DNA: TGTGCCAGCAGTTCCGGGACTAGAACGTGGGAGACCCAGTACTTC. It specifies CASSSGTRTWETQYF.

This chain uses TRBV30 with TRBJ1-4, with D tentatively TRBD1 (5 bases). Trimming stripped 0 bases from V and 2 bases from J, with 13 bases between. In germline, CDR1 is GTSNPN, CDR2 SVGIG (reference sequence). The CDR3 extends over 16 amino acids. CDR3 amino acids: CAWSVLWGRTNEKLFF. As DNA, the CDR3 is TGTGCCTGGAGTGTACTTTGGGGACGTACTAATGAAAAACTGTTTTTT.

This clonotype was seen a single time. V is TRBV7-7 and J is TRBJ2-3; possibly TRBD1 for D (6 bases). Trimming took off 1 base at V and 7 bases at J, with 9 bases between the two ends. Germline V gives CDR1 SSHAT, CDR2 FNYEAQ (reference sequence). The CDR3 is made up of 13 amino acids. Here the CDR3 reads CASSLEGQNTQYF. CDR3 nucleotides: TGTGCCAGCAGCTTAGAAGGACAGAATACGCAGTATTTT.

This chain joins TRBV29-1 and TRBJ2-1; 7 nucleotides match TRBD2. The assigned J gene may be wrong: the sequence end matches TRBJ2-7 better. The CDR3 spans 21 residues. Germline lookup yields CDR1 SQVTM and CDR2 ANQGSEA. The CDR3 protein is CSVRRSEALGGIMGSYNEQYF. CDR3 DNA: TGCAGCGTTAGAAGGAGTGAGGCGTTGGGGGGGATAATGGGGTCCTACAATGAGCAGTACTTC.

This clonotype showed up just a few times. The rearrangement uses TRBV4-2 and TRBJ2-1; D unclear. Trimming left V 1 base short and J 5 bases short, with 18 bases between. The CDR3 runs to 17 residues. Germline CDR1 is LGHNA and CDR2 is YNFKEQ. CDR3 protein: CASSQGSFYHQNNEQFF. As DNA, the CDR3 is TGTGCCAGCAGCCAAGGGTCATTTTACCACCAAAACAATGAGCAGTTCTTC.

This rearrangement joins TRBV4-3 to TRBJ2-5; the match to TRBD2 covers 14 bases. Germline-derived CDR1 and CDR2 are LGHNA and YSLEER. This CDR3 is 16 amino acids long. J gave up 4 bases and V 0 bases, and 1 base lay outside the gene matches. In nucleotides, the CDR3 is TGCGCCAGCAGCCAAGAAGGGACTAGCGGGAGAGAGACCCAGTACTTC. Its protein is CASSQEGTSGRETQYF.

The chain combines TRBV4-1 with TRBJ2-7; 7 bases match TRBD1. The CDR3 is 15 amino acids. The V gene end was trimmed by 4 bases and the J gene end by 3 bases; junction bases not matched to a gene: 9. CDR1 MGHRA and CDR2 YSYEKL come from the germline V gene. The CDR3 DNA reads TGCGCCAGCAGCCGCCAAGACAGGGCTGACTACGAGCAGTACTTC. It encodes CASSRQDRADYEQYF.

This clonotype has more than one count but fewer than ten. The V call is TRBV11-1, the J call TRBJ2-7; TRBD2 matches at 9 bases. From germline, CDR1 is SGHAT and CDR2 FQDESV (reference sequence). There are 15 residues in the CDR3. V shed 3 bases, J shed 7 bases, and the junction held 10 bases outside the gene matches. Here the CDR3 reads CASSFLAGESNEQYF. In DNA, the CDR3 is TGTGCCAGCAGCTTCTTAGCGGGAGAGAGCAATGAGCAGTACTTC. Looking up the rest from reference TRBV11-1 and TRBJ2-7 gives the full variable domain: EAEVAQSPRYKITEKSQAVAFWCDPISGHATLYWYRQILGQGPELLVQFQDESVVDDSQLPKDRFSAERLKGVDSTLKIQPAELGDSAMYLCASSFLAGESNEQYFGPGTRLTVT.

The V call is TRBV3-1, the J call TRBJ2-1, with 12 bases fitting TRBD2. CDR1 is LGHDT and CDR2 is YNNKEL in the germline V gene (reference sequence). This CDR3 is built from 16 residues. The V and J ends lost 3 bases and 7 bases, in that order; junction bases with no gene match: 7. The CDR3 loop is CASSHLAGGIGNEQFF. The CDR3 bases are TGTGCCAGCAGCCACCTAGCGGGAGGGATTGGAAATGAGCAGTTCTTC.